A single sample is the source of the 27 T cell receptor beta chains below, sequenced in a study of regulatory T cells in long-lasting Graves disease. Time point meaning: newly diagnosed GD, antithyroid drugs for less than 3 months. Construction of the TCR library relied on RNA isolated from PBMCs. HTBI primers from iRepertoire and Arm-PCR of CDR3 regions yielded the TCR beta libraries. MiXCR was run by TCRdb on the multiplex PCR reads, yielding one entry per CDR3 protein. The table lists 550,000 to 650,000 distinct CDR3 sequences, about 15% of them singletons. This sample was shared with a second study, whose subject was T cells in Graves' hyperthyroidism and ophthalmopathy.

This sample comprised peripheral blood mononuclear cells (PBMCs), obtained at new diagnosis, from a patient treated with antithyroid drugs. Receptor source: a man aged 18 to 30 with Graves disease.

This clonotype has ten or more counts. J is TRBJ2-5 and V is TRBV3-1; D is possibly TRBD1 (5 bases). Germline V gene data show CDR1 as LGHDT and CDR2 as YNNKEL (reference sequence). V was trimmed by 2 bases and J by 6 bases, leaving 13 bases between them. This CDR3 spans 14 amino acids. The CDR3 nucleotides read TGTGCCAGCAGCCAACCCGACAGTGGAAAGACCCAGTACTTC. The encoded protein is CASSQPDSGKTQYF.

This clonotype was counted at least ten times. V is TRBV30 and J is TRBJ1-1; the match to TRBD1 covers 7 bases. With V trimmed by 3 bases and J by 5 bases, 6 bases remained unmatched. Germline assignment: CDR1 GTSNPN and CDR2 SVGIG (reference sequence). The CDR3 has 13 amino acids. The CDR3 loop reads CAWSLTGRTEAFF. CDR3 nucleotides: TGTGCCTGGAGCCTGACAGGGAGGACTGAAGCTTTCTTT.

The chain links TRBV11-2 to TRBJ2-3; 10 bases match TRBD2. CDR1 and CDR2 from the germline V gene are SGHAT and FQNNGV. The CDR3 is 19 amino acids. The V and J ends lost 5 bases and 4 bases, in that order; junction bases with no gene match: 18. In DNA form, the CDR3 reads TGTGCCAGCAGCGTATTAACCCCGGGGCTAGCGGGAGCGGCAGATACGCAGTATTTT. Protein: CASSVLTPGLAGAADTQYF.

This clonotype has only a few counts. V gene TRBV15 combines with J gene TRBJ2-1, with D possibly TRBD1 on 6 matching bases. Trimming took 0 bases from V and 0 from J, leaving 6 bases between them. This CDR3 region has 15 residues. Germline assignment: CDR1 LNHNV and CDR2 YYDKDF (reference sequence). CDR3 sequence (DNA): TGTGCCACCAGCAGAGACAGGGGCTCCTACAATGAGCAGTTCTTC. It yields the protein CATSRDRGSYNEQFF.

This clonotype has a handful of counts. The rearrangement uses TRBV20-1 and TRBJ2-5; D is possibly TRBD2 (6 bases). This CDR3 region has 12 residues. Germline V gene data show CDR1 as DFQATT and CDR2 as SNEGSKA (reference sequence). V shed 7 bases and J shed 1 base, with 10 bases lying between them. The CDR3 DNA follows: TGCAGTGACCGGGACTCCCAAGAGACCCAGTACTTC. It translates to CSDRDSQETQYF.

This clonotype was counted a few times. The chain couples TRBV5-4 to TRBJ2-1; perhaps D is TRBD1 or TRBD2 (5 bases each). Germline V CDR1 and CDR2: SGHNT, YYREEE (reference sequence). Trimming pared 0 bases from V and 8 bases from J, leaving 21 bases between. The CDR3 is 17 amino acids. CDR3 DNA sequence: TGTGCCAGCAGCTTGGGGACGAGCTCCGCTGGGGGATATGAGCAGTTCTTC. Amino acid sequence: CASSLGTSSAGGYEQFF.

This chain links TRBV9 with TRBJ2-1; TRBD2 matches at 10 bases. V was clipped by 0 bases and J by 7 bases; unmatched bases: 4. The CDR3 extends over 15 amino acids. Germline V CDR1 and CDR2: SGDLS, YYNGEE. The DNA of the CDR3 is TGTGCCAGCAGCGTAGGAGCGGGAGGGAGGAATGAGCAGTTCTTC. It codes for CASSVGAGGRNEQFF.

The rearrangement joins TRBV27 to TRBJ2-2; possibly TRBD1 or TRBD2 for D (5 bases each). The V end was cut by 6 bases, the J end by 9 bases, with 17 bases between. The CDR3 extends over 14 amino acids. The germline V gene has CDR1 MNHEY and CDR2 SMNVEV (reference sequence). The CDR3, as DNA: TGTGCCAGCAGACCGGGACCCCGGCCTTGGGAGCTGTTTTTT. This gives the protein CASRPGPRPWELFF.

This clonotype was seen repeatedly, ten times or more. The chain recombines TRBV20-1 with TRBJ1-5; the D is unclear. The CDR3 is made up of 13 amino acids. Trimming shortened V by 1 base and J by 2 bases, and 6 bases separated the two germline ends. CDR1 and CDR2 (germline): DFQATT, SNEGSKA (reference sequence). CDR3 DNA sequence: TGCAGTGCTAGAGGAGCGGGCAATCAGCCCCAGCATTTT. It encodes CSARGAGNQPQHF.

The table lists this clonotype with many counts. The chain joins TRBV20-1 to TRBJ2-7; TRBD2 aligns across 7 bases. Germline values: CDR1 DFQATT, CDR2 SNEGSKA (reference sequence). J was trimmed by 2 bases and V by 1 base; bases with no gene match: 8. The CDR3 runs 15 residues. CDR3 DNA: TGCAGTGCTAGAGTGCGGGAGCGGTCCCCCTACGAGCAGTACTTC. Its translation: CSARVRERSPYEQYF.

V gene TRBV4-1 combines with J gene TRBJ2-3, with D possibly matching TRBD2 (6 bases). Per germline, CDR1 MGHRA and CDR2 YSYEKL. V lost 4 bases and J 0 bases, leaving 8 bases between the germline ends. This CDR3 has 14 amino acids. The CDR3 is CASSRGTSTDTQYF. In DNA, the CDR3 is TGCGCCAGCAGCCGAGGGACTAGCACAGATACGCAGTATTTT.

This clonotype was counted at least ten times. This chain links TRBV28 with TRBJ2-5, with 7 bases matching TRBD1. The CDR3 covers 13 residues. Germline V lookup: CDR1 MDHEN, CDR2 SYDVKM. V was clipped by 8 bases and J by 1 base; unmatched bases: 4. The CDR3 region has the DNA TGTGCCAGCCAGGGACAGCCCCAAGAGACCCAGTACTTC. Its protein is CASQGQPQETQYF.

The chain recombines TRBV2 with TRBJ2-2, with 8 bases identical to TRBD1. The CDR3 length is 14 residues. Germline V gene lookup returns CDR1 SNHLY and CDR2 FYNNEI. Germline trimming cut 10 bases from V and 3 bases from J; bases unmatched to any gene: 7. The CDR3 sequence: CATGQGLDTGELFF. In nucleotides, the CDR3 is TGTGCCACCGGACAGGGACTGGACACCGGGGAGCTGTTTTTT.

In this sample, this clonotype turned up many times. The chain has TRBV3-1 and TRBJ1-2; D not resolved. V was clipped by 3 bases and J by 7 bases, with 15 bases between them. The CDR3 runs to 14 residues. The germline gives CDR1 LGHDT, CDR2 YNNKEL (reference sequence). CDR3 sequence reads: CASSQATAWAGYTF. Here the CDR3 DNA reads TGTGCCAGCAGCCAGGCCACAGCTTGGGCTGGCTACACCTTC.

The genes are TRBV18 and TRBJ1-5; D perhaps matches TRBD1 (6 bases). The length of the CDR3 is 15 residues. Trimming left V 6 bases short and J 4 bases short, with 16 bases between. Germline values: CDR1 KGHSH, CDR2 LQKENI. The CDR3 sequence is CASSLKQGNNQPQHF. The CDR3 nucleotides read TGTGCCAGCTCGCTCAAACAGGGAAATAATCAGCCCCAGCATTTT.

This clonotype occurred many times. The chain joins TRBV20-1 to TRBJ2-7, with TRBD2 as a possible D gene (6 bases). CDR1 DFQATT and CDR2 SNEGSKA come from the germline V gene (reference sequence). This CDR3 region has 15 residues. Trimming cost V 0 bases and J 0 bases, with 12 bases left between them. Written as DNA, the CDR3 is TGCAGTGCTAGAGATCCTAGCGCGAGCTCCTACGAGCAGTACTTC. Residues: CSARDPSASSYEQYF.

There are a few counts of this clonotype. DNA for the CDR3: TGTGCCAGCAGTTCCCACTCCGGGGCTAGCGGCTACAATGAGCAGTTCTTC. Protein sequence: CASSSHSGASGYNEQFF. The genes are TRBV12-3 or TRBV12-4 and TRBJ2-1, with TRBD2 matching over 7 bases. This CDR3 region has 17 residues. The J segment lost 3 bases and the V segment lost 4 bases, leaving 12 bases of the junction unmatched.

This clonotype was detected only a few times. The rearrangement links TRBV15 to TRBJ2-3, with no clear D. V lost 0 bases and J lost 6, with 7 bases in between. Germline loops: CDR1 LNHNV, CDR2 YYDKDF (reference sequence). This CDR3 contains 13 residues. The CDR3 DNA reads TGTGCCACCAGCAGAGAGGTCCCTGATACGCAGTATTTT. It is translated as CATSREVPDTQYF.

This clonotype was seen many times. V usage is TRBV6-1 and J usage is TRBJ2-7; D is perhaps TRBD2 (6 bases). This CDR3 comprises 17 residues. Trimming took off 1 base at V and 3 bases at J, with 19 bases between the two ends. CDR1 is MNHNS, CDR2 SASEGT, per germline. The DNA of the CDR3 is TGTGCCAGCAGTGAAGTTGGAGGGTTCACCCAGATCTACGAGCAGTACTTC. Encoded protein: CASSEVGGFTQIYEQYF.

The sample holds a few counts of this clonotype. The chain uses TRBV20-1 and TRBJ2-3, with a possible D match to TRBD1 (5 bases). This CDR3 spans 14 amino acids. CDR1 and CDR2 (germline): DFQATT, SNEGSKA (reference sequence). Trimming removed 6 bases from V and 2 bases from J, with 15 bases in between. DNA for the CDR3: TGCAGTGCGGGTGGAGACAGCGTCACAGATACGCAGTATTTT. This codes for CSAGGDSVTDTQYF.

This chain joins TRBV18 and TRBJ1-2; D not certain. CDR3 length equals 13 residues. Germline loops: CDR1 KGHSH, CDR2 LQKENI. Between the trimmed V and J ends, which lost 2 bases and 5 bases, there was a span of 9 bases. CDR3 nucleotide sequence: TGTGCCAGCTCACCAGGTGGGCCATATGGCTACACCTTC. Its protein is CASSPGGPYGYTF.

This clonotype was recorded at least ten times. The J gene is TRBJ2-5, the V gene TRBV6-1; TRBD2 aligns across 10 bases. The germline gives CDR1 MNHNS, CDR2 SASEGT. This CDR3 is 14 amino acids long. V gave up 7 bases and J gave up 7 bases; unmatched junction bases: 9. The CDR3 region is CASTPNGLAVTQYF. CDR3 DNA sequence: TGTGCCAGCACCCCAAACGGACTAGCGGTGACCCAGTACTTC.

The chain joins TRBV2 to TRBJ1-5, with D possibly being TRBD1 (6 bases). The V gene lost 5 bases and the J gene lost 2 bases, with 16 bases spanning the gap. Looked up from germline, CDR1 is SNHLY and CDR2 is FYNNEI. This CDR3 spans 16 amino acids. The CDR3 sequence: CASSRTEGLGNQPQHF. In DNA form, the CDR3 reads TGTGCCAGCAGTCGGACAGAGGGCCTGGGCAATCAGCCCCAGCATTTT.

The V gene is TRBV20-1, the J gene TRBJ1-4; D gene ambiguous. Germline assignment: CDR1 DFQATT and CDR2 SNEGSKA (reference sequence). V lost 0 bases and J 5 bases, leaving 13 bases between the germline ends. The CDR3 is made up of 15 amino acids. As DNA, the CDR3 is TGCAGTGCTAGAGATTCGAAGGGAGAGAATGAAAAACTGTTTTTT. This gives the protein CSARDSKGENEKLFF.

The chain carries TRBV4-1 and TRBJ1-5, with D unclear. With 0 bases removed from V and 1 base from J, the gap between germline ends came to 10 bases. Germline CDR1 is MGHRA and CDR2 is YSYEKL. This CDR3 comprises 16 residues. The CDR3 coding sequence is TGCGCCAGCAGCCAAGATGCACCCCGCAGCAATCAGCCCCAGCATTTT. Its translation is CASSQDAPRSNQPQHF.

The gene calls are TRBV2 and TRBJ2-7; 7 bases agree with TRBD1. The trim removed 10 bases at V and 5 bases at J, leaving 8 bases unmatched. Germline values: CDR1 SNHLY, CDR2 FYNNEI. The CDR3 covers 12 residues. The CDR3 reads CATQGVGDEQYF. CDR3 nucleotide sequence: TGTGCCACCCAGGGGGTAGGGGACGAGCAGTACTTC.

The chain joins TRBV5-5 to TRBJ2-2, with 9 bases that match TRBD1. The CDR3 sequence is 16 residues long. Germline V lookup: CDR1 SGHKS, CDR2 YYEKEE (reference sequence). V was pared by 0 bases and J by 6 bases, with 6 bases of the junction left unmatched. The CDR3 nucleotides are TGTGCCAGCAGCTTGGAGGTGACAGGGGGGGCCGGGGAGCTGTTTTTT. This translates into CASSLEVTGGAGELFF.